The 24 T cell receptor beta chains in this list originate from one sample, sequenced in a study of T cells in Graves' hyperthyroidism and ophthalmopathy. Researchers took RNA transcripts and amplified the TCR beta CDR3 regions from them. The HTBI set primed first-round TCR CDR3 RT-PCR. TCRdb recomputed calls from the multiplex PCR reads with MiXCR, one row per CDR3 protein. The table has around 300,000 distinct CDR3 sequences, approximately 15% seen once. Sequenced sample: blood. The source is a woman aged 40-49 years with Graves' hyperthyroidism.

Comments on this clonotype: Sequence at one end of the junction differs from germline and may be a read error. This chain's CDR3 is CASSPGLAPNNEQLF. CDR3 coding DNA: TGTGCCAGCAGCCCCGGACTAGCGCCGAACAATGAGCAGCTCTTC. The chain carries TRBV12-3 or TRBV12-4 and TRBJ2-1; 9 bases map to TRBD2. The CDR3 runs 15 residues.

The genes are TRBV7-6 and TRBJ2-2, with 9 nucleotides matching TRBD2. CDR3 length: 17 amino acids. Germline lookup yields CDR1 SGHVS and CDR2 FNYEAQ. The junction had 9 bases not matched to a gene; V was cut back by 2 bases and J by 5 bases. For the CDR3, the DNA is TGTGCCAGCAGCTTATTTGCGGGAGGGCCGGGGACCGGGGAGCTGTTTTTT. Protein: CASSLFAGGPGTGELFF.

This clonotype was observed at least ten times. The CDR3 protein is CASSVEGQLNTEAFF. Written as DNA, the CDR3 is TGTGCCAGCAGCGTAGAGGGACAGCTGAACACTGAAGCTTTCTTT. V and J are TRBV9 and TRBJ1-1, with TRBD1 matching over 7 bases. Trimming at V came to 0 bases and at J to 0 bases, leaving 2 bases not matched to a gene. This CDR3 comprises 15 residues. The germline V gene has CDR1 SGDLS and CDR2 YYNGEE.

This clonotype came up many times. The J gene is TRBJ1-2, the V gene TRBV12-3 or TRBV12-4, with 9 bases fitting TRBD1. This CDR3 spans 17 amino acids. V lost 6 bases and J lost 7; bases outside the gene matches: 18. CDR3 nucleotide sequence: TGTGCCAGCAGGCCTTTCGGGGGGGACAGGGACGGTGGTGGCTACACCTTC. This sequence encodes CASRPFGGDRDGGGYTF.

This clonotype was detected ten times or more. The chain couples TRBV7-9 to TRBJ2-3, with D unresolved. Germline V lookup: CDR1 SEHNR, CDR2 FQNEAQ (reference sequence). This CDR3 has 8 residues. CDR3 sequence: CRTDTQYF. The CDR3 DNA sequence: TGTCGTACGGATACGCAGTATTTT.

This clonotype was found many times. V is TRBV5-8 and J is TRBJ1-2; D is perhaps TRBD1 (5 bases). CDR1 and CDR2 from the germline V gene are SGHTS and YDEGEE. Trimming shortened V by 0 bases and J by 4 bases, and 19 bases separated the two germline ends. The CDR3 extends over 17 amino acids. The DNA for the CDR3 is TGTGCCAGCAGCTTGGATGGGGCAGGGCGCTCTTTCTATGGCTACACCTTC. This codes for CASSLDGAGRSFYGYTF. Using reference TRBV5-8 and TRBJ1-2 for the parts outside the CDR3, the full variable domain is EAGVTQSPTHLIKTRGQQATLRCSPISGHTSVYWYQQALGLGLQFLLWYDEGEERNRGNFPPRFSGRQFPNYSSELNVNALELEDSALYLCASSLDGAGRSFYGYTFGSGTRLTVV.

The V and J genes are TRBV28 and TRBJ2-7, with 8 positions matching TRBD1. This CDR3 comprises 16 residues. V shed 7 bases and J 3 bases; nucleotides not matched to a gene: 14. The germline V gene encodes CDR1 MDHEN and CDR2 SYDVKM. The CDR3 DNA follows: TGTGCCAGCACTAAAAAGGCGGACAGGGCCCTCTACGAGCAGTACTTC. Residues: CASTKKADRALYEQYF.

J is TRBJ1-2 and V is TRBV18; D call uncertain. The ends were cut back, 0 bases at V and 3 bases at J, with 5 bases in the middle. Germline lookup yields CDR1 KGHSH and CDR2 LQKENI. CDR3 size: 13 residues. For the CDR3, the DNA is TGTGCCAGCTCACCACCATCATACTATGGCTACACCTTC. Protein sequence: CASSPPSYYGYTF.

This clonotype was seen a few times. The genes are TRBV19 and TRBJ2-1, with D maybe TRBD2 (5 bases). Trimming cost V 1 base and J 8 bases, with 15 bases left between them. The CDR3 loop spans 15 amino acids. Germline V gene sequence: CDR1 LNHDA, CDR2 SQIVND (reference sequence). The CDR3 DNA reads TGTGCCAGTAGTATAGCGGGCGGGTACGGATATGAGCAGTTCTTC. Protein product: CASSIAGGYGYEQFF.

In its sample, this clonotype was seen many times. This sequence joins TRBV2 and TRBJ2-3; TRBD2 matches 8 bases. The CDR3 covers 15 residues. Looked up from germline, CDR1 is SNHLY and CDR2 is FYNNEI. With V trimmed by 5 bases and J by 1 base, 5 bases remained unmatched. The CDR3 spells CASSRGGDGTDTQYF. In DNA form, the CDR3 reads TGTGCCAGCAGTCGGGGGGGCGATGGCACAGATACGCAGTATTTT.

The chain links TRBV20-1 to TRBJ1-1; D not resolved. From germline, CDR1 is DFQATT and CDR2 SNEGSKA (reference sequence). Trimming stripped 1 base from V and 1 base from J, with 13 bases between. The CDR3 sequence is 15 residues long. The CDR3 bases are TGCAGTGCTAGAGGGGGAGGACTTGAGAACACTGAAGCTTTCTTT. As protein: CSARGGGLENTEAFF.

The chain joins TRBV3-1 to TRBJ2-2; weak D call: TRBD2 (5 bases). With 0 bases removed from V and 6 bases from J, the gap between germline ends came to 20 bases. This CDR3 spans 18 amino acids. Per germline, CDR1 LGHDT and CDR2 YNNKEL (reference sequence). CDR3 nucleotides: TGTGCCAGCAGCCAAGAAGGAGGTCCGAGGCCCGGGGCCGGGGAGCTGTTTTTT. Protein sequence: CASSQEGGPRPGAGELFF.

This clonotype was observed at least ten times. The chain links TRBV2 to TRBJ2-2; D call uncertain. V was cut by 8 bases and J by 7 bases, with 17 bases left in between. This CDR3 region has 14 residues. Germline V CDR1 and CDR2: SNHLY, FYNNEI. The CDR3 region has the DNA TGTGCCAGCTCGGCAGGCGCTGACTTCGGGGAGCTGTTTTTT. It codes for CASSAGADFGELFF.

The chain carries TRBV30 and TRBJ2-1; 8 nucleotides line up with TRBD2. Germline loops: CDR1 GTSNPN, CDR2 SVGIG (reference sequence). V lost 0 bases to trimming and J lost 4 bases; unmatched junction nucleotides: 2. The CDR3 is 14 residues long. As DNA, the CDR3 is TGTGCCTGGAGTGTAACTAGCGGTTACAATGAGCAGTTCTTC. It translates to CAWSVTSGYNEQFF.

This clonotype has a count of ten or more. V is TRBV6-1 and J is TRBJ2-1; TRBD2 aligns across 9 bases. The CDR3 runs to 15 residues. After removal of 4 bases from V and 5 bases from J, the junction contained 6 bases not matched to a gene. Germline-derived CDR1 and CDR2 are MNHNS and SASEGT. CDR3 coding DNA: TGTGCCAGCAGTGGCGGCGGGAGGGCCCACAATGAGCAGTTCTTC. It translates to CASSGGGRAHNEQFF.

The chain combines TRBV2 with TRBJ2-2; a weak D match, TRBD2 (7 bases). V was clipped by 8 bases and J by 1 base, with 11 bases between them. The CDR3 is made up of 14 amino acids. Germline V gene data show CDR1 as SNHLY and CDR2 as FYNNEI. CDR3 sequence: CASGGGGNTGELFF. CDR3 sequence (DNA): TGTGCCAGCGGAGGGGGGGGGAACACCGGGGAGCTGTTTTTT.

This clonotype was counted at least ten times. The chain uses TRBV29-1 and TRBJ2-1; perhaps TRBD2 as D (5 bases). The CDR3 spans 13 residues. Trimming cost V 3 bases and J 6 bases, with 12 bases left between them. The germline CDR1 and CDR2 sequences are SQVTM and ANQGSEA. In DNA form, the CDR3 reads TGCAGCGTTGAGGGAGACTACACCAATGAGCAGTTCTTC. Its translation: CSVEGDYTNEQFF.

This clonotype was counted many times. The genes are TRBV20-1 and TRBJ1-1, with D possibly TRBD1 on 5 matching bases. The germline V gene encodes CDR1 DFQATT and CDR2 SNEGSKA (reference sequence). The CDR3 contains 14 residues. V was trimmed by 3 bases and J by 5 bases, leaving 16 bases between them. In DNA form, the CDR3 reads TGCAGTGCTAGGAATAGCGCAGGGAGGACTGAAGCTTTCTTT. Protein sequence: CSARNSAGRTEAFF.

At least ten counts were recorded for this clonotype. This chain joins TRBV6-2 or TRBV6-3 and TRBJ2-7, with D uncertain. The CDR3 is made up of 11 amino acids. Germline V gene lookup returns CDR1 MNHEY and CDR2 SVGEGT. The V gene lost 4 bases and the J gene lost 3 bases, with 4 bases spanning the gap. The CDR3 spells CASSWYYEQYF. As DNA, the CDR3 is TGTGCCAGCAGTTGGTACTACGAGCAGTACTTC.

This clonotype was observed many times. The V and J genes are TRBV7-8 and TRBJ2-6, with a possible D match to TRBD2 (5 bases). V dropped 6 bases and J dropped 8 bases, with 17 bases sitting between them. This CDR3 is 15 amino acids long. CDR1 and CDR2 (germline): SGHVS, FQNEAQ. The CDR3 is CASSYDPTGTNVLTF. The CDR3 region has the DNA TGTGCCAGCAGTTACGACCCGACCGGGACCAACGTCCTGACTTTC.

This clonotype was detected many times. V is TRBV6-4 and J is TRBJ2-1, with 7 bases lining up with TRBD2. The CDR3 totals 15 residues. V lost 0 bases to trimming and J lost 7 bases; unmatched junction nucleotides: 6. Germline lookup yields CDR1 MRHNA and CDR2 SNTAGT. This chain's CDR3 is CASSDSGEGYNEQFF. In DNA form, the CDR3 reads TGTGCCAGCAGTGACTCGGGGGAGGGTTATAATGAGCAGTTCTTC.

V usage is TRBV29-1 and J usage is TRBJ2-2, with D maybe TRBD1 (6 bases). The CDR3 has 12 amino acids. Deletions cut 5 bases from V and 5 bases from J, with 9 bases between. Germline-derived CDR1 and CDR2 are SQVTM and ANQGSEA. CDR3 sequence: CSVITGTGELFF. CDR3 sequence (DNA): TGCAGCGTTATAACAGGGACCGGGGAGCTGTTTTTT.

This clonotype showed up many times. The chain uses TRBV12-3 or TRBV12-4 and TRBJ1-2; D not certain. Deletions cut 3 bases from V and 4 bases from J, with 9 bases between. The CDR3 is 13 residues long. This chain's CDR3 is CASSFSGSYGYTF. The CDR3 DNA sequence: TGTGCCAGCAGTTTCAGCGGAAGCTATGGCTACACCTTC.

V and J are TRBV20-1 and TRBJ1-1, with D perhaps TRBD1 (6 bases). The CDR3 contains 15 residues. Trimming took 3 bases from V and 0 from J, leaving 14 bases between them. Looked up from germline, CDR1 is DFQATT and CDR2 is SNEGSKA (reference sequence). This chain's CDR3 is CSARAYREVNTEAFF. CDR3 in DNA: TGCAGTGCTAGGGCGTACAGGGAAGTGAACACTGAAGCTTTCTTT.